The 15 T cell receptor beta chains below come from one sample, sequenced in a study of blood T cell repertoires in COVID-19. Here immunoSEQ multiplex PCR was the method, and the copy in TCRdb shows in-frame clones only, minus some. The sample gives approximately 400,000 clones, more than 75% of which show up once; around 1.3% is in the top ten. What was sequenced was PBMCs or T cells enriched from blood (not recorded which). These receptor sequences come from a man aged 30 to 45 who had recovered from COVID-19.

The V and J genes are TRBV7-9 and TRBJ1-2; TRBD1 matches at 7 bases. Germline V gives CDR1 SEHNR, CDR2 FQNEAQ (reference sequence). With 5 bases clipped from V and 4 bases from J, the junction kept 4 bases outside the gene matches. This CDR3 has 13 residues. The chain's CDR3 is CASSKTGIYGYTF. Here the CDR3 DNA reads TGTGCCAGCAGCAAGACAGGGATCTATGGCTACACCTTC.

The sample holds a few counts of this clone. The chain has TRBV6-5 and TRBJ1-4, with 8 bases identical to TRBD1. CDR1 is MNHEY and CDR2 is SVGAGI in the germline V gene. The CDR3 is made up of 14 amino acids. Trimming cost V 6 bases and J 7 bases; bases outside gene matches: 7. The CDR3 region is CASRDRVTGEKLFF. As DNA, the CDR3 is TGTGCCAGCAGGGACAGGGTCACGGGTGAAAAACTGTTTTTT.

The chain's CDR3 is CASSESRGKEKLFF. In DNA, the CDR3 is TGTGCCAGCAGTGAATCCAGGGGTAAAGAAAAACTGTTTTTT. The chain uses TRBV25-1 and TRBJ1-4, with a tentative D call TRBD1 (6 bases). Germline CDR1 reads MGHDK; CDR2 reads SYGVNS. The CDR3 spans 14 residues. V gave up 1 base and J gave up 8 bases, with 11 bases separating them.

The chain carries TRBV7-2 and TRBJ1-3, with no clear D. CDR1 is SGHTA, CDR2 FQGNSA, per germline. The CDR3 is made up of 15 amino acids. V was trimmed by 1 base and J by 0 bases, leaving 7 bases between them. The CDR3 DNA reads TGTGCCAGCAGCTTAGGGTCCAGCTCTGGAAACACCATATATTTT. It codes for CASSLGSSSGNTIYF.

The rearrangement links TRBV6-5 to TRBJ1-2; D unclear. From germline, CDR1 is MNHEY and CDR2 SVGAGI. The CDR3 is 14 residues long. Trimming pared 4 bases from V and 4 bases from J, leaving 13 bases between. CDR3 sequence (DNA): TGTGCCAGCAGTTTACAGAGTAGGTCCTATGGCTACACCTTC. Translation: CASSLQSRSYGYTF.

This chain joins TRBV19 and TRBJ2-3; 9 nucleotides agree with TRBD1. The germline V gene has CDR1 LNHDA and CDR2 SQIVND (reference sequence). The junction had 15 bases not matched to a gene; V was cut back by 6 bases and J by 2 bases. This CDR3 spans 18 amino acids. DNA of the CDR3: TGTGCCAGTAGATCCGCACCCGGGACAGGGACTCTCACAGATACGCAGTATTTT. Its protein is CASRSAPGTGTLTDTQYF. The whole variable domain, remainder taken from reference TRBV19 and TRBJ2-3, is DGGITQSPKYLFRKEGQNVTLSCEQNLNHDAMYWYRQDPGQGLRLIYYSQIVNDFQKGDIAEGYSVSREKKESFPLTVTSAQKNPTAFYLCASRSAPGTGTLTDTQYFGPGTRLTVL.

This chain links TRBV19 with TRBJ1-5; 7 positions agree with TRBD1. CDR3 length equals 15 residues. Germline V CDR1 and CDR2: LNHDA, SQIVND (reference sequence). With 3 bases clipped from V and 5 bases from J, the junction kept 7 bases outside the gene matches. CDR3 bases: TGTGCCAGTAGTATTACGGACAGGAGGGATCAGCCCCAGCATTTT. Translation gives CASSITDRRDQPQHF.

V usage is TRBV2 and J usage is TRBJ2-1; 8 nucleotides line up with TRBD1. The CDR3 consists of 15 residues. With V trimmed by 3 bases and J by 4 bases, 5 bases remained unmatched. From germline, CDR1 is SNHLY and CDR2 FYNNEI. Here the CDR3 reads CASSDGTGKYNEQFF. The CDR3 region has the DNA TGTGCCAGCAGTGACGGGACAGGAAAATACAATGAGCAGTTCTTC.

The gene calls are TRBV27 and TRBJ2-2; 7 bases line up with TRBD1. V dropped 3 bases and J dropped 1; count of bases not matched to a gene: 2. The CDR3 has 15 amino acids. From germline, CDR1 is MNHEY and CDR2 SMNVEV (reference sequence). The CDR3 region is CASSLTGRNTGELFF. In nucleotides, the CDR3 is TGTGCCAGCAGTTTGACAGGGAGGAACACCGGGGAGCTGTTTTTT.

The chain uses TRBV4-1 and TRBJ1-6; D is unresolved. The CDR3 runs 17 residues. Trimming took off 0 bases at V and 0 bases at J, with 9 bases between the two ends. Germline V gene data show CDR1 as MGHRA and CDR2 as YSYEKL. CDR3 nucleotides: TGCGCCAGCAGCCAAGATAGCGGGAGCTCCTATAATTCACCCCTCCACTTT. Amino acid sequence: CASSQDSGSSYNSPLHF.

The rearrangement links TRBV19 to TRBJ1-5; D may be TRBD1 (6 bases). CDR3 length: 15 amino acids. Per the germline V gene, CDR1 is LNHDA and CDR2 is SQIVND (reference sequence). Trimming stripped 7 bases from V and 0 bases from J, with 13 bases between. The chain's CDR3 is CASTGADYSNQPQHF. In DNA, the CDR3 is TGTGCCAGTACAGGGGCGGATTATAGCAATCAGCCCCAGCATTTT.

The rearrangement links TRBV5-5 to TRBJ1-5, with a weak D call TRBD1 (6 bases). From germline, CDR1 is SGHKS and CDR2 YYEKEE (reference sequence). V was trimmed by 4 bases and J by 3 bases, leaving 17 bases between them. The CDR3 totals 16 residues. The CDR3 protein is CASSDSITGNNQPQHF. CDR3 bases: TGTGCCAGCAGCGACAGTATTACAGGGAACAATCAGCCCCAGCATTTT.

CDR3 DNA: TGTGCCTGGAGTCATCCATCTCGGACTGAAGCTTTCTTT. Protein sequence: CAWSHPSRTEAFF. The gene calls are TRBV30 and TRBJ1-1; D call uncertain. Deletions cut 2 bases from V and 5 bases from J, with 12 bases between. Germline CDR1 GTSNPN, CDR2 SVGIG (reference sequence). This CDR3 has 13 residues. The whole variable domain, remainder taken from reference TRBV30 and TRBJ1-1, is SQTIHQWPATLVQPVGSPLSLECTVEGTSNPNLYWYRQAAGRGLQLLFYSVGIGQISSEVPQNLSASRPQDRQFILSSKKLLLSDSGFYLCAWSHPSRTEAFFGQGTRLTVV.

The rearrangement uses TRBV7-2 and TRBJ2-5; possible D gene TRBD1, 5 bases. The V gene's germline CDR1 is SGHTA and CDR2 FQGNSA. The CDR3 contains 13 residues. V dropped 4 bases and J dropped 5 bases, with 11 bases sitting between them. CDR3 in amino acids: CASSSGFWETQYF. Written as DNA, the CDR3 is TGTGCCAGCAGCTCAGGGTTCTGGGAGACCCAGTACTTC.

The V and J genes are TRBV12-5 and TRBJ1-1; tentatively, D is TRBD1 (6 bases). The CDR3 has 15 residues. CDR1 is LGHNT, CDR2 FRNRAP, per germline. The V end lost 4 bases, the J end lost 3 bases, and 15 bases lay between the germline ends. The CDR3: CASGSGAGADTEAFF. The DNA for the CDR3 is TGTGCTAGTGGTTCCGGTGCAGGGGCCGACACTGAAGCTTTCTTT.